The entry that follows covers one T cell receptor beta chain sequence. Every one of the donors was a Caucasian adult that lived in Nashville, Tennessee. The sample belongs to a study of shared clonotypes between healthy human individuals. The V end lost 2 bases, the J end lost 0 bases, and 11 bases lay between the germline ends. The CDR3 runs 16 residues. Germline CDR1 MNHEY, CDR2 SMNVEV (reference sequence). Original data processing: ImmunoSEQ gave junction-only sequences without quality scores, so filtering differed. Some clones are missing from TCRdb's copy, which holds only in-frame ones; the method was immunoSEQ multiplex PCR. That table supplies the V and J calls and clone size; D and trimming were determined from the DNA. The data show approximately 480,000 clones, with about 79% seen just once and around 13% held by the top ten.

The specimen sequenced was PBMCs. The rearrangement joins TRBV27 to TRBJ2-1; weak D call: TRBD2 (6 bases). The source of this sequence is a woman aged 40-49 years in good health. Some clones in this sample may be carry-over from other donors' samples. CDR3 protein: CASSLSLATSYNEQFF. CDR3 nucleotide sequence: TGTGCCAGCAGTTTAAGCCTAGCGACCTCCTACAATGAGCAGTTCTTC.